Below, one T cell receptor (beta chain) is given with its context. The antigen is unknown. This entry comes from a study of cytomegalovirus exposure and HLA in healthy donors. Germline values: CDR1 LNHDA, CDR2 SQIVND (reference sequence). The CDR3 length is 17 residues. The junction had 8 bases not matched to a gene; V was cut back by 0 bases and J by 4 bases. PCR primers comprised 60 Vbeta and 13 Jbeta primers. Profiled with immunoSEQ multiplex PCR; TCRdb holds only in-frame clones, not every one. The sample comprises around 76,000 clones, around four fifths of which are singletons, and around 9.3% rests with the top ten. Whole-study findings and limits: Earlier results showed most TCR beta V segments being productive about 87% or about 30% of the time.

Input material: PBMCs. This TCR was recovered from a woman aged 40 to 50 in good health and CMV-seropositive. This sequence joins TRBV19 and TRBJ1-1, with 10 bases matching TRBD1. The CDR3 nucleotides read TGTGCCAGTAGTATAGATTGGGACAGGGGCGATGGCACTGAAGCTTTCTTT. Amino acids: CASSIDWDRGDGTEAFF.